This T cell receptor (beta chain) was retrieved from a study of HIV-infected patients and healthy controls. TCRdb analysed the 5' RACE reads with MiXCR anew, one entry per CDR3 protein. The table lists roughly 68,000 distinct CDR3 sequences, 15% to 20% of them singletons, with 1.4% in the top ten. This clonotype was seen only a few times. Trimming cost V 4 bases and J 7 bases, with 15 bases left between them. The length of the CDR3 is 15 residues. Germline V gives CDR1 SGHRS, CDR2 YFSETQ. The receptor's source is a human donor in good health. The chain combines TRBV5-1 with TRBJ1-6, with unresolved D. Source material: CD4+ T cells from blood. The CDR3 reads CASSPRENKNSPLHF. The DNA for the CDR3 is TGCGCCAGCAGCCCCAGAGAAAATAAAAATTCACCCCTCCACTTT.